This TCR beta chain was sequenced during a study of cytomegalovirus exposure and HLA in healthy donors. Study summary: An earlier analysis identified 110 million or so unique TCR beta sequences in 150 million to 200 million T cells.

In the case of this clone: Its antigen is undetermined.

Study conclusions and caveats: With further analysis later on, most CMV-associated TCR beta chains appeared HLA-restricted.

PCR involved 60 Vbeta and 13 Jbeta primers. Generated by immunoSEQ multiplex PCR, the TCRdb table keeps only in-frame clones and is missing some. The sample holds 150,000 to 200,000 clones; about 70% are singletons and the top ten take about 1.7%. Trimming stripped 2 bases from V and 6 bases from J, with 5 bases between. Germline CDR1 is MNHNS and CDR2 is SASEGT. CDR3 length: 12 residues. The chain carries TRBV6-1 and TRBJ2-1, with D unclear. Sequenced sample: PBMCs. This TCR was recovered from a young woman in good health and CMV-seronegative. The CDR3 sequence is CASSEWLNEQFF. As DNA, the CDR3 is TGTGCCAGCAGTGAATGGCTCAATGAGCAGTTCTTC.